A selection of T cell receptor beta chains follows, all from one sample in a study of blood T cells in healthy people across ages. TCRdb re-called the 5' RACE reads with MiXCR, one entry per CDR3 protein. The repertoire consists of fewer than 800,000 distinct CDR3 sequences, with around 21% occurring once and the leading ten covering 3.6%. The sequenced sample consisted of blood. The source of these receptors is a man aged 65 to 79 in good health. Both conserved end residues are part of each CDR3. The D gene is left open where the match is weak. Where a row states a size, it is once, few, many or the class of an expanded clone; other rows omit it.

CDR3 protein | CDR3 DNA | J gene | clone size | V gene | D gene
CASSGMGTNTGELFF | TGTGCCAGCAGTGGGATGGGGACGAACACCGGGGAGCTGTTTTTT | TRBJ2-2 | few | TRBV2 | .
CASSWENRGTQYF | TGTGCCAGTAGTTGGGAGAATCGTGGGACCCAGTACTTC | TRBJ2-5 | . | TRBV19 | .
CASSELLVTDTQYF | TGTGCCAGCAGTGAACTACTAGTCACAGATACGCAGTATTTT | TRBJ2-3 | . | TRBV2 | .
CASSPSSSGANVLTF | TGTGCCAGCTCTCCTAGTTCCTCTGGGGCCAACGTCCTGACTTTC | TRBJ2-6 | few | TRBV7-9 | .
CASSRGNNQPQHF | TGTGCCAGCAGCCGCGGGAACAATCAGCCCCAGCATTTT | TRBJ1-5 | . | TRBV7-8 | .
CSARDYGMGSPLHF | TGCAGTGCTAGAGATTACGGGATGGGCTCACCCCTCCACTTT | TRBJ1-6 | . | TRBV20-1 | .
CASSFYSPNTEAFF | TGTGCCAGCAGTTTTTACAGCCCGAACACTGAAGCTTTCTTT | TRBJ1-1 | . | TRBV12-3/TRBV12-4 | .
CASSLVAGVYNEQFF | TGTGCCAGCAGTTTGGTTGCGGGGGTCTACAATGAGCAGTTCTTC | TRBJ2-1 | many | TRBV28 | TRBD2
CSAGTTRSSYNEQLF | TGCAGTGCTGGAACCACTAGGAGCTCCTACAATGAGCAGCTCTTC | TRBJ2-5 | . | TRBV20-1 | .
CASSHGLAVNTGELFF | TGCGCCAGCAGCCACGGACTAGCGGTTAACACCGGGGAGCTGTTTTTT | TRBJ2-2 | once | TRBV4-1 | TRBD2
CASSTRTGYNSPLHF | TGTGCCAGCAGCACCCGGACGGGATATAATTCACCCCTCCACTTT | TRBJ1-6 | . | TRBV14 | .
CASNRNLGTEQYF | TGTGCCAGCAACCGGAATTTAGGGACCGAGCAGTACTTC | TRBJ2-7 | many | TRBV5-6 | .
CASSTAPTGSGSPLHF | TGCGCCAGCAGCACCGCTCCGACAGGCTCAGGATCACCCCTCCACTTT | TRBJ1-6 | . | TRBV5-1 | .
CSARPDRGEKLFF | TGCAGTGCTAGACCGGACAGGGGCGAAAAACTGTTTTTT | TRBJ1-4 | . | TRBV20-1 | TRBD1
CASSPLNRRGNQPQHF | TGTGCCAGCAGTCCCCTGAACCGCCGGGGGAATCAGCCCCAGCATTTT | TRBJ1-5 | many | TRBV27 | .
CASSLTPGQPSYNEQFF | TGTGCCAGCAGCTTAACTCCGGGACAGCCGTCCTACAATGAGCAGTTCTTC | TRBJ2-1 | . | TRBV28 | TRBD1
CALSEGRHNSPLHF | TGTGCCCTCTCCGAGGGGCGCCACAATTCACCCCTCCACTTT | TRBJ1-6 | . | TRBV10-3 | .
CASRTNQAGYRFGNTQYF | TGTGCCAGCCGAACAAACCAAGCGGGATATCGATTTGGGAATACGCAGTATTTT | TRBJ2-3 | few | TRBV6-1 | TRBD2
CASSLDVGGIQPQHF | TGTGCCAGCAGCTTAGATGTGGGGGGGATTCAGCCCCAGCATTTT | TRBJ1-5 | few | TRBV11-2 | .
CASSLAGAGNEKLFF | TGTGCCAGCAGCTTAGCTGGGGCAGGTAATGAAAAACTGTTTTTT | TRBJ1-4 | few | TRBV7-9 | .
CASRLTTGELFF | TGCGCCAGCCGCTTAACAACCGGGGAGCTGTTTTTT | TRBJ2-2 | . | TRBV5-1 | .
CASSKRLAGGELFF | TGTGCCAGCAGCAAGCGACTAGCGGGCGGGGAGCTGTTTTTT | TRBJ2-2 | . | TRBV9 | TRBD2
CSVEVVTEGAEQYF | TGCAGCGTTGAAGTCGTGACAGAGGGGGCCGAGCAGTACTTC | TRBJ2-7 | few | TRBV29-1 | TRBD1
CASSRTGKMYEQYF | TGTGCCAGCAGCAGGACAGGGAAAATGTACGAGCAGTACTTC | TRBJ2-7 | . | TRBV7-9 | TRBD1
CSVEDRPGGTQYF | TGCAGCGTTGAAGATCGTCCGGGAGGGACCCAGTACTTC | TRBJ2-5 | . | TRBV29-1 | TRBD2
CASRRSRDRAIEQYF | TGTGCCAGCAGGCGAAGCCGGGACAGGGCAATCGAGCAGTACTTC | TRBJ2-7 | few | TRBV7-8 | TRBD1
CASSQERMPEGAYGYTF | TGCGCCAGCAGCCAAGAACGCATGCCTGAGGGGGCCTATGGCTACACCTTC | TRBJ1-2 | few | TRBV4-1 | TRBD1
CASSQSGRGNYNEQFF | TGCGCCAGCAGCCAAAGCGGGAGGGGAAACTACAATGAGCAGTTCTTC | TRBJ2-1 | few | TRBV4-3 | TRBD2